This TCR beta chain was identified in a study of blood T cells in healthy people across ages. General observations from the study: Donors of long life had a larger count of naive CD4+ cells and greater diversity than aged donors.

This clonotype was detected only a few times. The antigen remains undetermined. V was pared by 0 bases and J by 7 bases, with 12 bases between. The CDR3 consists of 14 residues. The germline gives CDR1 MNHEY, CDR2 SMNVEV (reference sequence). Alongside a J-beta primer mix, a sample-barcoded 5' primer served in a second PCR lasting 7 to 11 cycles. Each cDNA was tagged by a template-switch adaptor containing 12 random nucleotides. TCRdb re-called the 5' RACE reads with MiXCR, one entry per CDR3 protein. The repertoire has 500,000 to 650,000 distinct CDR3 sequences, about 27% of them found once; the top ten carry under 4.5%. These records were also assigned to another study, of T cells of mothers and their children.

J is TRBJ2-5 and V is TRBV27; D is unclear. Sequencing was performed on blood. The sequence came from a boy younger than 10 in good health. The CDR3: CASSLSVQTGTQYF. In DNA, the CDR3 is TGTGCCAGCAGTTTATCTGTCCAAACGGGGACCCAGTACTTC.